The TCR beta chain under discussion was sequenced for a study of T cell repertoires in cytomegalovirus infection (dated by TCRdb to between 2018 and 2021). Study-level background: Donor HLA type was relevant to the analysis, because carriage of CMV infection together with the matching HLA type was indicated by public TCR beta signatures.

V and J are trimmed by 3 bases and 2 bases, and the gene matches miss 7 bases of the junction. Looking up the germline V gene yields CDR1 MDHEN and CDR2 SYDVKM. The CDR3 has 16 amino acids, counting the end cysteine and phenylalanine. Here the CDR3 DNA is all that survives: 48 bases in frame from base 1. Broad study findings and their caveats: The ex vivo response was dominated by HLA-C-restricted CMV-specific TCR beta clonotypes, which also provided the single most frequent clonotype in two of eight donors. In both this cohort and an independent roughly 330-donor cohort, the cumulative frequency of public TCR beta family members distinguished carriers of CMV infection plus the relevant HLA type.

For sequencing, an Illumina HiSeq 1500 was employed. In TCRdb, the public reads were trimmed at Q25 with fastp and aligned with MiXCR, with productive beta chains retained. When rows share a CDR3 protein, they turn into one entry using the most common DNA and genes. Recorded for this sample are 150,000 to 200,000 distinct CDR3 sequences; approximately 19% of them occurred a single time. Clones ranked in the top ten supply just under 3% of the sample. This clonotype was recorded a few times. The specificity of this receptor is unknown. No base-level quality is on record; no much larger clone is a single base apart.

The chain employs TRBV28 and TRBJ1-3, with 7 middle bases fitting TRBD1. The sequence was collected from a human donor in good health (CMV status not recorded). Some clones in this sample may be carry-over from other donors' samples. Sequenced sample: PBMCs. The sequence in DNA is TGTGCCAGCAGTTTGATCAGGGGGGTGCCTGGAAACACCATATATTTT. Its protein reads: CASSLIRGVPGNTIYF.